A single sample gave rise to the 24 T cell receptor beta chains below, sequenced in a study of cytomegalovirus exposure and HLA in healthy donors. It was with 60 Vbeta and 13 Jbeta primers that the PCR ran. The assay was immunoSEQ multiplex PCR, and TCRdb's table has in-frame clones only and misses some. Among about 80,000 clones listed, 65% to 85% were seen once. Specimen: PBMCs. These receptors originate from a woman in her thirties or forties in good health and CMV-seropositive.

This clone came up a few times. V and J are TRBV6-5 and TRBJ1-2; 9 positions match TRBD1. In germline, CDR1 is MNHEY, CDR2 SVGAGI. V dropped 5 bases and J dropped 5; count of bases not matched to a gene: 3. The CDR3 is made up of 13 amino acids. The CDR3 nucleotides are TGTGCCAGCAGTCGGGACAGGGTGTATGGCTACACCTTC. Translated, it gives CASSRDRVYGYTF.

The J gene is TRBJ1-1, the V gene TRBV7-3; 8 nucleotides match TRBD1. V gave up 2 bases and J gave up 11 bases; unmatched junction bases: 7. CDR1 and CDR2 (germline): SGHTA, FQGTGA. The CDR3 runs to 13 residues. The CDR3 spells CASSLSTGERAFF. In nucleotides, the CDR3 is TGTGCCAGCAGCTTATCGACAGGGGAGAGGGCTTTCTTT.

The genes are TRBV9 and TRBJ2-4, with 10 bases identical to TRBD2. CDR3 size: 15 residues. V lost 2 bases to trimming and J lost 7 bases; unmatched junction nucleotides: 6. Germline assignment: CDR1 SGDLS and CDR2 YYNGEE. CDR3 DNA: TGTGCCAGCAGCGTTTCCAGCGGGGGGGCGAACATTCAGTACTTC. Its translation: CASSVSSGGANIQYF.

This clone was recorded a few times. The V gene is TRBV28, the J gene TRBJ2-5, with 15 bases matching TRBD2. Per the germline V gene, CDR1 is MDHEN and CDR2 is SYDVKM. J gave up 2 bases and V 5 bases, and 6 bases lay outside the gene matches. The length of the CDR3 is 17 residues. CDR3 loop: CASSEGLAGGYQETQYF. For the CDR3, the DNA is TGTGCCAGCAGTGAGGGACTAGCGGGAGGTTATCAAGAGACCCAGTACTTC.

In this sample, this clone turned up a few times. The rearrangement joins TRBV5-6 to TRBJ2-7; the match to TRBD2 covers 10 bases. Germline V lookup: CDR1 SGHDT, CDR2 YYEEEE. The CDR3 covers 15 residues. V shed 2 bases and J 7 bases; nucleotides not matched to a gene: 9. CDR3 region: CASSFLAGGPLEQYF. The CDR3 DNA is TGTGCCAGCAGCTTCTTAGCGGGGGGACCGTTGGAGCAGTACTTC.

V usage is TRBV5-1 and J usage is TRBJ2-7; 10 positions match TRBD2. This CDR3 contains 15 residues. Germline V CDR1 and CDR2: SGHRS, YFSETQ. Trimming removed 4 bases from V and 3 bases from J; junction bases left unmatched: 7. CDR3 DNA: TGCGCCAGCAGCCCCCCTCTAGCGGGGGACTACGAGCAGTACTTC. It is translated as CASSPPLAGDYEQYF.

The gene calls are TRBV5-1 and TRBJ2-3; 9 bases align to TRBD1. With V trimmed by 4 bases and J by 5 bases, 11 bases remained unmatched. Germline CDR1 and CDR2: SGHRS and YFSETQ. The CDR3 has 16 residues. Here the CDR3 reads CASSAGTGNFQDTQYF. The DNA for the CDR3 is TGCGCCAGCAGCGCAGGGACAGGGAATTTCCAAGATACGCAGTATTTT.

This chain's CDR3 is CASSVEQGGNTIYF. As DNA, the CDR3 is TGTGCCAGCAGCGTAGAGCAGGGTGGAAACACCATATATTTT. The J gene is TRBJ1-3, the V gene TRBV9; TRBD1 is a possible D gene (5 bases). Germline V gene sequence: CDR1 SGDLS, CDR2 YYNGEE. The CDR3 is made up of 14 amino acids. The V gene lost 0 bases and the J gene lost 3 bases, with 7 bases spanning the gap. Together with reference TRBV9 and TRBJ1-3, the CDR3 gives the full variable domain: DSGVTQTPKHLITATGQRVTLRCSPRSGDLSVYWYQQSLDQGLQFLIQYYNGEERAKGNILERFSAQQFPDLHSELNLSSLELGDSALYFCASSVEQGGNTIYFGEGSWLTVV.

The chain has TRBV6-5 and TRBJ2-1, with 10 bases aligning to TRBD1. Germline loops: CDR1 MNHEY, CDR2 SVGAGI. This CDR3 spans 14 amino acids. With V trimmed by 5 bases and J by 5 bases, 3 bases remained unmatched. The CDR3 DNA is TGTGCCAGCAGTCGGGACAGGGGAAACAATGAGCAGTTCTTC. It specifies CASSRDRGNNEQFF.

This chain connects TRBV5-1 to TRBJ2-2; D may be TRBD2 (6 bases). Germline assignment: CDR1 SGHRS and CDR2 YFSETQ. V lost 0 bases and J lost 3, with 12 bases in between. The CDR3 runs to 16 residues. In DNA form, the CDR3 reads TGCGCCAGCAGCTTGGCCGGGGGAGCGGACACCGGGGAGCTGTTTTTT. Residues: CASSLAGGADTGELFF.

The genes are TRBV15 and TRBJ2-1, with 9 bases fitting TRBD2. CDR3 size: 16 residues. V was clipped by 0 bases and J by 3 bases; unmatched bases: 3. Germline CDR1 and CDR2: LNHNV and YYDKDF (reference sequence). CDR3 bases: TGTGCCACCAGCAGAGATCGCGGGAGGGACTACAATGAGCAGTTCTTC. It encodes CATSRDRGRDYNEQFF.

The chain carries TRBV4-2 and TRBJ2-3; 8 positions match TRBD2. The CDR3 is made up of 15 amino acids. Trimming cost V 4 bases and J 2 bases; bases outside gene matches: 5. Germline CDR1 and CDR2: LGHNA and YNFKEQ. The CDR3 DNA is TGTGCCAGCAGCCGATTAGCGGGGATCACAGATACGCAGTATTTT. It yields the protein CASSRLAGITDTQYF.

The chain recombines TRBV6-1 with TRBJ1-1, with 10 bases lining up with TRBD1. Germline trimming cut 3 bases from V and 8 bases from J; bases unmatched to any gene: 9. The germline V gene encodes CDR1 MNHNS and CDR2 SASEGT. CDR3 length: 15 residues. CDR3 bases: TGTGCCAGCAGTGATCAGACAGGGGGCAGGGAGGAAGCTTTCTTT. Its protein product is CASSDQTGGREEAFF.

The sample holds a few counts of this clone. The V call is TRBV9, the J call TRBJ2-3, with D perhaps TRBD2 (5 bases). The germline V gene has CDR1 SGDLS and CDR2 YYNGEE. The CDR3 is made up of 14 amino acids. V was cut by 0 bases and J by 5 bases, with 10 bases left in between. The CDR3 reads CASSVEDYRDTQYF. The CDR3 DNA reads as TGTGCCAGCAGCGTAGAAGACTATCGAGATACGCAGTATTTT.

The rearrangement joins TRBV19 to TRBJ2-1; D may be TRBD1 (8 bases). Deletions cut 6 bases from V and 8 bases from J, with 20 bases between. The CDR3 loop spans 15 amino acids. Germline assignment: CDR1 LNHDA and CDR2 SQIVND (reference sequence). The CDR3 sequence: CASSRAGTGGDEQFF. CDR3 nucleotide sequence: TGTGCCAGTAGCCGAGCGGGGACAGGTGGGGATGAGCAGTTCTTC.

The rearrangement links TRBV15 to TRBJ2-7, with 9 bases that match TRBD2. This CDR3 is built from 16 residues. The V and J ends lost 6 bases and 6 bases, in that order; junction bases with no gene match: 15. Germline CDR1 and CDR2: LNHNV and YYDKDF (reference sequence). CDR3 region: CATSLTGGTSFTEQYF. CDR3 coding DNA: TGTGCCACCAGTCTCACTGGAGGGACTAGCTTTACCGAGCAGTACTTC. The variable domain in full, completed from reference TRBV15 and TRBJ2-7, reads DAMVIQNPRYQVTQFGKPVTLSCSQTLNHNVMYWYQQKSSQAPKLLFHYYDKDFNNEADTPDNFQSRRPNTSFCFLDIRSPGLGDTAMYLCATSLTGGTSFTEQYFGPGTRLTVT.

This clone turned up a few times. This rearrangement joins TRBV7-9 to TRBJ2-1; 10 bases line up with TRBD1. Germline V CDR1 and CDR2: SEHNR, FQNEAQ (reference sequence). With V trimmed by 5 bases and J by 6 bases, 7 bases remained unmatched. The CDR3 runs to 15 residues. CDR3 protein: CASSRGQGDVNEQFF. The CDR3 nucleotides read TGTGCCAGCAGCCGAGGACAGGGGGATGTCAATGAGCAGTTCTTC. The full variable domain, with the rest looked up from reference TRBV7-9 and TRBJ2-1, is DTGVSQNPRHKITKRGQNVTFRCDPISEHNRLYWYRQTLGQGPEFLTYFQNEAQLEKSRLLSDRFSAERPKGSFSTLEIQRTEQGDSAMYLCASSRGQGDVNEQFFGPGTRLTVL.

V and J are TRBV19 and TRBJ2-2; 7 positions agree with TRBD2. With V trimmed by 2 bases and J by 2 bases, 8 bases remained unmatched. CDR3 size: 17 residues. Germline values: CDR1 LNHDA, CDR2 SQIVND (reference sequence). CDR3 coding DNA: TGTGCCAGTAGTATAACAGCGGGAACACCTAACACCGGGGAGCTGTTTTTT. Its protein is CASSITAGTPNTGELFF.

The rearrangement uses TRBV6-5 and TRBJ2-3; D perhaps matches TRBD1 (6 bases). The germline V gene has CDR1 MNHEY and CDR2 SVGAGI. The germline V and J ends were trimmed by 5 bases and 8 bases, with 14 bases remaining between them. The CDR3 length is 13 residues. DNA for the CDR3: TGTGCCAGCAGTCTACAGGGAACTGGTACGCAGTATTTT. Protein: CASSLQGTGTQYF.

V is TRBV30 and J is TRBJ1-3; no definite D call. Germline V gene lookup returns CDR1 GTSNPN and CDR2 SVGIG (reference sequence). V was cut by 2 bases and J by 0 bases, with 11 bases left in between. This CDR3 contains 15 residues. CDR3 amino acids: CAWSYSPRSGNTIYF. The CDR3 bases are TGTGCCTGGAGTTATAGCCCTCGCTCTGGAAACACCATATATTTT.

CDR3 DNA sequence: TGTGCCAGCAGCCGGGGACTGGGATACGAGCAGTACTTC. Translating gives CASSRGLGYEQYF. The chain combines TRBV7-8 with TRBJ2-7; TRBD2 might be the D (6 bases). The germline V gene encodes CDR1 SGHVS and CDR2 FQNEAQ. V lost 5 bases to trimming and J lost 4 bases, with 12 bases between them. This CDR3 has 13 residues.

The chain joins TRBV7-2 to TRBJ2-1; 8 nucleotides align to TRBD2. V shed 3 bases, J shed 10 bases, and the junction held 8 bases outside the gene matches. This CDR3 is 14 amino acids long. Germline V gives CDR1 SGHTA, CDR2 FQGNSA. The CDR3 here is CASSFPAGDWEQFF. In DNA form, the CDR3 reads TGTGCCAGCAGCTTTCCAGCGGGAGACTGGGAGCAGTTCTTC.

The gene calls are TRBV6-1 and TRBJ2-7, with D possibly being TRBD1 (5 bases). This CDR3 region has 14 residues. Trimming shortened V by 8 bases and J by 2 bases, and 16 bases separated the two germline ends. Germline-derived CDR1 and CDR2 are MNHNS and SASEGT. The CDR3 here is CASERSSRAYEQYF. The CDR3 nucleotides are TGTGCCAGCGAAAGGTCGTCCAGGGCCTACGAGCAGTACTTC.

The J gene is TRBJ2-1, the V gene TRBV30; perhaps TRBD1 as D (5 bases). The CDR3 totals 15 residues. CDR1 is GTSNPN and CDR2 is SVGIG in the germline V gene (reference sequence). The V end was cut by 1 base, the J end by 0 bases, with 10 bases between. The CDR3 sequence: CAWSGTDSSYNEQFF. The CDR3 nucleotides are TGTGCCTGGAGTGGGACCGACAGCTCCTACAATGAGCAGTTCTTC.